This TCR beta chain was recorded in a study of cytomegalovirus exposure and HLA in healthy donors. A remark on this clone: Its antigen is not identified.

The donors were part of the validation cohort, which consisted of more than 90 subjects and was separate from the first cohort of 666 subjects. Study-wide findings and caveats: There were a few CMV-associated chains whose specificity for CMV antigens was confirmed in vitro. The study designated 150 to 200 TCR beta chains cytomegalovirus-associated.

The method was immunoSEQ multiplex PCR; TCRdb's version includes in-frame clones alone and lacks a portion of them. This table has just under 150,000 clones, approximately 88% appearing once. The TCR comes from a young man in good health and CMV-seropositive. Source material: PBMCs.

The DNA of the CDR3 is TGTGCCAGCAGCACTGGACAGGGGGTCTACGAGCAGTACTTC. It encodes CASSTGQGVYEQYF. The V and J genes are TRBV5-8 and TRBJ2-7; 10 bases map to TRBD1. This CDR3 is 14 amino acids long. The V and J ends lost 4 bases and 3 bases, in that order; junction bases with no gene match: 4. In germline, CDR1 is SGHTS, CDR2 YDEGEE.